This TCR beta chain was recorded in a study of vaccination and CD4 T cells after COVID-19. Study-level background: At a median 72 days (range 14 to 241) after dose two, post-vaccine samples were obtained. Control wells got either CEFX epitopes, HIV-1 Nef peptides, or no peptide at all.

Treatment of the sample: approximately nine-day PBMC culture with coronavirus spike peptide pools or control peptides (ViraFEST assay). With the Oncomine TCR Beta short-read assay, DNA from cultured CD4+ T cells was sequenced. In TCRdb, the PCR reads were re-called with MiXCR into one record per CDR3 protein. The sample yields about 8,900 distinct CDR3 sequences, under 65% seen once. In germline, CDR1 is SQVTM, CDR2 ANQGSEA. V shed 2 bases and J shed 7 bases, with 17 bases lying between them. This CDR3 spans 14 amino acids. The sample holds a few counts of this clonotype. The antigen is not known. The chain is built from TRBV29-1 and TRBJ1-2, with D possibly being TRBD1 (6 bases). The sample taken for sequencing was CD4+ T cells from blood, cultured in vitro. This receptor was taken from a human donor who had recovered from COVID-19. The CDR3 region has the DNA TGCAGCGTTGAACTAGGTTTTGCGACAGGTGGCTACACCTTC. Protein product: CSVELGFATGGYTF. The entire variable domain, with the rest obtained from reference TRBV29-1 and TRBJ1-2, is as follows: SAVISQKPSRDICQRGTSLTIQCQVDSQVTMMFWYRQQPGQSLTLIATANQGSEATYESGFVIDKFPISRPNLTFSTLTVSNMSPEDSSIYLCSVELGFATGGYTFGSGTRLTVV.